This TCR beta chain was recovered during a study of T cells in Graves' hyperthyroidism and ophthalmopathy. There are many counts of this clonotype. Stable hyperthyroidism: no ophthalmopathy progression over 18 months of follow-up. From under 12 ml of fresh peripheral blood, PBMCs were isolated. The source material, RNA transcripts, was used to amplify TCR beta CDR3 regions. First-round RT-PCR targeting the TCR CDR3 was performed with the HTBI primer set. TCRdb re-called the multiplex PCR reads through MiXCR, storing one row per CDR3 protein. The sample yields roughly 630,000 distinct CDR3 sequences, about a sixth seen once. The junction had 8 bases not matched to a gene; V was cut back by 5 bases and J by 4 bases. CDR1 and CDR2 (germline): GTSNPN, SVGIG (reference sequence). The length of the CDR3 is 14 residues.

This receptor was identified in a woman in her twenties or thirties with Graves' hyperthyroidism. Sequencing input: blood. The chain joins TRBV30 to TRBJ2-1; TRBD1 matches 7 bases. The CDR3 here is CAWAGDSLYNEQFF. The CDR3 DNA reads as TGTGCCTGGGCTGGGGACAGCCTTTACAATGAGCAGTTCTTC.